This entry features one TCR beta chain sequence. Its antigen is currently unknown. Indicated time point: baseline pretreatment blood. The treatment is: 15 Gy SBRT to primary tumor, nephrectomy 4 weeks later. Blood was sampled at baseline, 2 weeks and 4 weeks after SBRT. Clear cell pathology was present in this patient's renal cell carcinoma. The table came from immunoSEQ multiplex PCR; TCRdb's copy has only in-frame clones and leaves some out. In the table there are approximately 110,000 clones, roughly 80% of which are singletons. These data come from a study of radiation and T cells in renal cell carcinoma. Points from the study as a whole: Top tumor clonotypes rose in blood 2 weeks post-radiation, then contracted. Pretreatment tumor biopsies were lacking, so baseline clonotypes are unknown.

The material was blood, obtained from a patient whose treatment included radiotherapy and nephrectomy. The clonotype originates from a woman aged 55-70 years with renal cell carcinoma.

The CDR3 DNA reads TGTGCCAGCAGTGAAGGCGCCCTGGCCCGCGGCTACACCTTC. This sequence encodes CASSEGALARGYTF. This chain links TRBV2 with TRBJ1-2; D not resolved. The V and J ends lost 1 base and 8 bases respectively, with 14 bases between them. This CDR3 spans 14 amino acids. Per germline, CDR1 SNHLY and CDR2 FYNNEI.